Below, 3 T cell receptor beta chains from the same sample are listed, as sequenced in a study of cytomegalovirus exposure and HLA in healthy donors. PCR amplification relied on 60 Vbeta primers (plus 13 Jbeta primers). Clones were read by immunoSEQ multiplex PCR, and TCRdb kept only the in-frame ones, dropping some. Seen here are about 230,000 clones, 70% to 85% observed once, and the top ten hold more than 0.45%. Material: PBMCs. All receptors derive from a woman aged 40 to 49 in good health and CMV-seronegative.

The V call is TRBV27, the J call TRBJ2-2; tentatively, D is TRBD1 (6 bases). This CDR3 region has 15 residues. V was clipped by 0 bases and J by 5 bases, with 10 bases between them. The germline CDR1 and CDR2 sequences are MNHEY and SMNVEV (reference sequence). In DNA, the CDR3 is TGTGCCAGCAGTTTATCGGGGGCTGGGACCGGGGAGCTGTTTTTT. This encodes CASSLSGAGTGELFF.

In this sample, this clone turned up a few times. The chain has TRBV7-2 and TRBJ1-3; D not certain. The V gene lost 1 base and the J gene lost 0 bases, with 10 bases spanning the gap. The CDR3 has 16 amino acids. Germline V CDR1 and CDR2: SGHTA, FQGNSA. The CDR3 DNA reads TGTGCCAGCAGCTTAGTATCACTGAGCTCTGGAAACACCATATATTTT. Translated: CASSLVSLSSGNTIYF.

The V and J genes are TRBV30 and TRBJ1-4; no definite D call. Germline CDR1 is GTSNPN and CDR2 is SVGIG (reference sequence). The CDR3 has 15 amino acids. V lost 1 base, J lost 0 bases, and 9 bases lay in between. CDR3 DNA: TGTGCCTGGAGTGGGGCGAGGGCAACTAATGAAAAACTGTTTTTT. Its translation: CAWSGARATNEKLFF. The variable domain in full, completed from reference TRBV30 and TRBJ1-4, reads SQTIHQWPATLVQPVGSPLSLECTVEGTSNPNLYWYRQAAGRGLQLLFYSVGIGQISSEVPQNLSASRPQDRQFILSSKKLLLSDSGFYLCAWSGARATNEKLFFGSGTQLSVL.